This T cell receptor (beta chain) was captured in a study of blood T cell repertoires in COVID-19. Background on the study: The study drew acute and convalescent COVID-19 samples from the United States, Italy and Spain. T cells, B-cell-depleted T cells, or PBMCs supplied cDNA or gDNA.

The V gene's germline CDR1 is DFQATT and CDR2 SNEGSKA (reference sequence). The V end was cut by 3 bases, the J end by 3 bases, with 11 bases between. The CDR3 spans 13 residues. In the source study's methods: Estimated nucleated cell counts came from reference gene primer amplification. Assay used: immunoSEQ multiplex PCR; TCRdb lists only in-frame clones, some missing. The D gene and trimming were derived from the DNA, and the V and J assignments and clone size from that table. Among around 270,000 clones listed, over 80% were seen once. This sequence joins TRBV20-1 and TRBJ1-1; TRBD1 might be the D (6 bases). The clonotype comes from a woman aged 40 to 55 who had been exposed to COVID-19. Material: PBMCs or T cells enriched from blood (not recorded which). In nucleotides, the CDR3 is TGCAGTGCTAGTCAACAGGGTCACACTGAAGCTTTCTTT. Translating it yields CSASQQGHTEAFF.